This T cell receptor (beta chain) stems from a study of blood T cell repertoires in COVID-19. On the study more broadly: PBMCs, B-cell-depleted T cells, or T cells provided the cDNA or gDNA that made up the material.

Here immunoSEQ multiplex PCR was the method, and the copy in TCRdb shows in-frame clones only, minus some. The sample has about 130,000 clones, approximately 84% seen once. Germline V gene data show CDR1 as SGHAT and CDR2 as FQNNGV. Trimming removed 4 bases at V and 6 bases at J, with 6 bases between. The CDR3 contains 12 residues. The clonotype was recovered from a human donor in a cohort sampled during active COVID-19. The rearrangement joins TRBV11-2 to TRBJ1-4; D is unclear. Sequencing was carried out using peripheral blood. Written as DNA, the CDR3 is TGTGCCAGCAGCTCCGAGGATGAAAAACTGTTTTTT. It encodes CASSSEDEKLFF.